The source of this TCR beta chain is a study of metastatic and nonmetastatic thyroid tumors. At the level of the study: Where malignant and benign thyroid patients were concerned, repertoires were compared across blood and tumor or nodule tissue. Study-level points and caveats: Benign nodules were reported to have significantly lower TCR beta diversity than malignant thyroid tumors, in blood and tumor.

Per the study methods: Using the CDR3 differences seen across clinicopathological groups, the authors built a distant-metastasis classifier for papillary thyroid cancer, which was meant to discriminate distant-metastatic patients. TCRdb re-analyzed the PCR reads through MiXCR. The V and J calls, along with clone size, are taken from TCRdb and not from the paper's own processing. The sample records about 37,000 clones, around 30% being singletons. The table lists this clone with a few counts. Its specificity is unknown. Nobody among the patients had been given any treatment before thyroid surgery. The TCR sequence derives from a male donor with papillary thyroid cancer or a benign thyroid nodule (not recorded which). Some clones in this sample may be carry-over from other donors' samples. Sequences were obtained from blood.

The CDR3 region is CASSLVGSDSPLHF. CDR3 bases: TGTGCCAGCAGCTTGGTGGGGTCCGATTCACCCCTCCACTTT. The chain is built from TRBV5-6 and TRBJ1-6; D unresolved. The CDR3 is 14 amino acids. CDR1 and CDR2 (germline): SGHDT, YYEEEE. Trimming stripped 0 bases from V and 8 bases from J, with 9 bases between.